This T cell receptor beta chain was found in a study of T cell therapy after organ transplantation. Overall study results and limits: CD8 clonality fold change after therapy inversely tracked pretherapy clonality.

The table lists this clone with a few counts. Antigen: not known. Assay used: immunoSEQ multiplex PCR; TCRdb lists only in-frame clones, some missing. The sample has several hundred clones; about 63% are singletons. Therapy product cells were restimulated with a CMV peptide pool for around four hours, then IFN-gamma-secreting cells were captured. This CDR3 has 13 residues. V was cut by 6 bases and J by 3 bases, with 11 bases left in between. From germline, CDR1 is ENHRY and CDR2 SYGVKD. The V gene is TRBV10-3, the J gene TRBJ1-2; D is possibly TRBD1 (5 bases). The clonotype originates from a human patient who had received a solid organ transplant and had CMV disease. Some T cells may be the graft donor's. Sequenced material: cultured CD8+ T cells. In DNA form, the CDR3 reads TGTGCCATCAGGGGGGTGGAGGACTATGGCTACACCTTC. It codes for CAIRGVEDYGYTF.